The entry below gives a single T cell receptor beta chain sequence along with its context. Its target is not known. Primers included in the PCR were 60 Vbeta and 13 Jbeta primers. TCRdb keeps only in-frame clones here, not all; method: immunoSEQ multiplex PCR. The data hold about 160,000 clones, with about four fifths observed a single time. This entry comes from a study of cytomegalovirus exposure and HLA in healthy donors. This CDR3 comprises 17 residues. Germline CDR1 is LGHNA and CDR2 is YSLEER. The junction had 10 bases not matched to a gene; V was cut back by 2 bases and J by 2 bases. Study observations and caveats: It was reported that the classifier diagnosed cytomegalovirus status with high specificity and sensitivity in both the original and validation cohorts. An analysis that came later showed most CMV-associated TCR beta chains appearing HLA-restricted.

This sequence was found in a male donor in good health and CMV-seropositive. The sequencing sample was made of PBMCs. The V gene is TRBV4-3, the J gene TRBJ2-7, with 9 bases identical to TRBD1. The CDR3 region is CASSQKRGGQGAYEQYF. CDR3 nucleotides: TGCGCCAGCAGCCAAAAGAGGGGGGGACAGGGAGCCTACGAGCAGTACTTC.